This T cell receptor (beta chain) was captured by sequencing in a study of control samples from healthy donors and cancer patients (dated by TCRdb to between 2020 and 2021). Trimming removed 1 base from V and 9 bases from J; the gene matches leave 9 bases unexplained. Taken from cysteine to phenylalanine, the CDR3 has 16 residues. Here the CDR3 DNA is all that survives: 48 bases in frame from base 1. As encoded in the germline V gene, CDR1 is SGHTA while CDR2 is FQGNSA. This clone occurred a few times. The antigen it binds to is not known. No much larger clone exists at a distance of one base, and base qualities are not known. The library was produced with the immunoSEQ multiplex PCR assay. Drawn from immuneACCESS, this table holds only the in-frame rearrangements with V and J called that TCRdb kept. Clones are partly lost; checked studies trace under half to an unresolved V gene and leave the rest unexplained. The sample table records some 130,000 clones; 80% to 95% of these occur just once. 5.5% of the sample rests with the top ten.

The sequenced material came from blood. In this chain, TRBV7-2 is recombined with TRBJ1-6, and TRBD1 matches 7 of the central bases. The sequence was collected from a man aged 18 to 35 in good health. The DNA reads as follows: TGTGCCAGCAGCTTAGGACAGGGTCGGGGGCTTTCACCCCTCCACTTT. Its product reads: CASSLGQGRGLSPLHF.